This entry features one T cell receptor beta chain sequence. This record belongs to a study of T cell changes during pregnancy in multiple sclerosis. Trimming removed 6 bases at V and 1 base at J, with 5 bases between. This CDR3 has 11 residues. Germline loops: CDR1 SGHRS, CDR2 YFSETQ. Sequenced by immunoSEQ multiplex PCR; TCRdb stores in-frame clones only, minus some. The sample carries fewer than 75,000 clones, less than 95% recorded once. This TCR was recovered from a female donor in good health, enrolled as a control in a pregnancy study. The chain couples TRBV5-1 to TRBJ2-7; D possibly corresponds to TRBD1 (5 bases). This specimen was peripheral blood, taken after pregnancy. The DNA for the CDR3 is TGCGCCAGCACAGGGTCCTACGAGCAGTACTTC. Protein product: CASTGSYEQYF.